The clone carrying this T cell receptor (beta chain) was seen a few times. Germline CDR1 reads MDHEN; CDR2 reads SYDVKM. V was shortened by 7 bases and J by 5 bases, with 23 bases between the two germline ends. The CDR3 totals 16 residues. TCRdb redid the calling of the RT-PCR reads with MiXCR, one entry per CDR3 protein. The sample contains 550,000 to 800,000 distinct CDR3 sequences, roughly 14% of which appear only once. This specimen belongs to a study of response to subunit inactivated influenza vaccine. The origin of this receptor is a man aged 50-60 years who received an inactivated influenza vaccine. This chain connects TRBV28 to TRBJ2-5; the D call may be TRBD1 or TRBD2 (6 bases each). The sequencing here drew on PBMCs from blood, taken less than 13 days after vaccination. CDR3 in amino acids: CASNSQNGGVRETQYF. The CDR3 nucleotides read TGTGCCAGCAATAGTCAGAACGGGGGCGTACGGGAGACCCAGTACTTC.